This T cell receptor (beta chain) was identified during a study of shared clonotypes between healthy human individuals. Study-wide results and limits: Sampling covered nothing but blood. Tissue TCR repertoires likely differ from those found in blood.

Sequencing was performed with immunoSEQ multiplex PCR; in TCRdb, only in-frame clones are kept and a portion is missing. This table holds approximately 2.5 million clones, 85% to 95% found once. With respect to this clone: No antigen is known for it.

The ends were cut back, 5 bases at V and 4 bases at J, with 17 bases in the middle. Germline V gene lookup returns CDR1 MDHEN and CDR2 SYDVKM. CDR3 length equals 15 residues. The receptor was isolated from a man between 18 and 29 years old in good health. Sequencing input: naive CD4+ T cells sorted from blood. Subset indicated: CD45RA+ positively selected. This sequence joins TRBV28 and TRBJ1-2; D is perhaps TRBD1 (5 bases). Here the CDR3 reads CASSGSDRGGYGYTF. The DNA for the CDR3 is TGTGCCAGCAGTGGGTCTGATAGGGGCGGCTATGGCTACACCTTC.